One sample yielded the 25 T cell receptor beta chains listed below, sequenced in a study of blood T cell repertoires in COVID-19. Here immunoSEQ multiplex PCR was the method, and the copy in TCRdb shows in-frame clones only, minus some. The table lists under 200,000 clones, over 80% of them singletons. The sequenced sample consisted of PBMCs or T cells enriched from blood (not recorded which). The receptors come from a woman aged 60-70 years who had recovered from COVID-19.

The chain links TRBV19 to TRBJ2-7; 11 nucleotides align to TRBD2. V gave up 5 bases and J gave up 7 bases; unmatched junction bases: 16. Germline V gives CDR1 LNHDA, CDR2 SQIVND (reference sequence). The CDR3 loop spans 17 amino acids. The CDR3 DNA is TGTGCCAGTAGTCTAACCGCCGGGGCTAGCGGGAGGAAGGAGCAGTACTTC. Its translation: CASSLTAGASGRKEQYF.

This chain links TRBV21-1 with TRBJ1-2; TRBD1 is taken as the D call from the table, unchecked against the DNA. TRBV21-1 is shown as a pseudogene. CDR3 length equals 16 residues. The CDR3 here is CASSKGAIRGLYGYTF. In DNA form, the CDR3 reads TGTGCCAGCAGCAAGGGCGCCATCAGGGGCCTCTATGGCTACACCTTC.

The rearrangement joins TRBV27 to TRBJ1-5; D is uncertain. Trimming shortened V by 7 bases and J by 4 bases, and 14 bases separated the two germline ends. This CDR3 spans 14 amino acids. The germline V gene encodes CDR1 MNHEY and CDR2 SMNVEV (reference sequence). As DNA, the CDR3 is TGTGCCAGCAAAGGAGGAACGGGGAATCAGCCCCAGCATTTT. This gives the protein CASKGGTGNQPQHF.

This clone was recorded a few times. In nucleotides, the CDR3 is TGTGCCACAAAGGGGTCGGGGGAGGAAAAACTGTTTTTT. The encoded protein is CATKGSGEEKLFF. This chain joins TRBV6-5 and TRBJ1-4, with D possibly being TRBD1 (5 bases). CDR1 and CDR2 from the germline V gene are MNHEY and SVGAGI. The CDR3 has 13 residues. V was clipped by 10 bases and J by 8 bases, with 17 bases between them.

The V call is TRBV5-1, the J call TRBJ1-5, with a tentative D call TRBD1 (5 bases). CDR1 is SGHRS and CDR2 is YFSETQ in the germline V gene. V lost 4 bases, J lost 0 bases, and 17 bases lay in between. The CDR3 spans 17 residues. CDR3 bases: TGCGCCAGCAGCCCGGGAGCGGGGCTTACTAGCAATCAGCCCCAGCATTTT. Translating gives CASSPGAGLTSNQPQHF. The variable domain in full, completed from reference TRBV5-1 and TRBJ1-5, reads KAGVTQTPRYLIKTRGQQVTLSCSPISGHRSVSWYQQTPGQGLQFLFEYFSETQRNKGNFPGRFSGRQFSNSRSEMNVSTLELGDSALYLCASSPGAGLTSNQPQHFGDGTRLSIL.

The chain has TRBV28 and TRBJ2-2; 7 nucleotides line up with TRBD1. This CDR3 has 16 residues. Germline loops: CDR1 MDHEN, CDR2 SYDVKM. J lost 0 bases, V lost 4 bases, and 5 bases had no gene match. The CDR3 here is CASSSGGQANTGELFF. The CDR3 region has the DNA TGTGCCAGCAGTTCGGGCGGACAGGCGAACACCGGGGAGCTGTTTTTT.

In its sample, this clone was seen a few times. The CDR3 coding sequence is TGTGCCAGCAGCGAGCCTAGAATCGGGGAGCTGTTTTTT. The encoded protein is CASSEPRIGELFF. This rearrangement joins TRBV28 to TRBJ2-2; D call uncertain. The CDR3 is 13 amino acids. Germline loops: CDR1 MDHEN, CDR2 SYDVKM. The ends were cut back, 6 bases at V and 7 bases at J, with 12 bases in the middle.

The chain couples TRBV28 to TRBJ2-7, with 8 bases that match TRBD2. The CDR3 loop spans 16 amino acids. Per germline, CDR1 MDHEN and CDR2 SYDVKM. Germline trimming cut 2 bases from V and 2 bases from J; bases unmatched to any gene: 8. The CDR3 DNA is TGTGCCAGCAGTTTACTGACTAGCGCTGCCACCTACGAGCAGTACTTC. As protein: CASSLLTSAATYEQYF. The full variable domain, its missing parts supplied by reference TRBV28 and TRBJ2-7, is DVKVTQSSRYLVKRTGEKVFLECVQDMDHENMFWYRQDPGLGLRLIYFSYDVKMKEKGDIPEGYSVSREKKERFSLILESASTNQTSMYLCASSLLTSAATYEQYFGPGTRLTVT.

The genes are TRBV3-1 (or the pseudogene TRBV3-2) and TRBJ1-2, with D unresolved. V lost 4 bases to trimming and J lost 13 bases, with 19 bases between them. This CDR3 comprises 13 residues. In germline, CDR1 is LGHDT, CDR2 YNNKEL (reference sequence). The CDR3 sequence is CASSPERDREGTF. In nucleotides, the CDR3 is TGTGCCAGCAGCCCTGAAAGGGATAGAGAGGGCACCTTC.

The chain combines TRBV6-6 with TRBJ1-2, with TRBD1 matching 11 bases. This CDR3 is built from 15 residues. V shed 2 bases, J shed 5 bases, and the junction held 4 bases outside the gene matches. The germline V gene has CDR1 MNHNY and CDR2 SVGAGI (reference sequence). As DNA, the CDR3 is TGTGCCAGCAGTTACGACGGGACAGGGGGTTATGGCTACACCTTC. This codes for CASSYDGTGGYGYTF.

J is TRBJ1-4 and V is TRBV21-1; TRBD1, the table's D call, was not compared with the DNA. TRBV21-1 is an annotated pseudogene. The CDR3 is made up of 15 amino acids. The CDR3, as DNA: TGTGCCAGCAGCAACACAGATGCAACTAATGAAAAACTGTTTTTT. Its protein product is CASSNTDATNEKLFF.

The chain combines TRBV5-1 with TRBJ2-2; no clear D. The germline CDR1 and CDR2 sequences are SGHRS and YFSETQ. V shed 4 bases and J shed 8 bases, with 15 bases lying between them. This CDR3 has 14 residues. The CDR3 DNA sequence: TGCGCCAGCAGCCTCGCATATACCGCGGGGGAGCTGTTTTTT. It codes for CASSLAYTAGELFF.

The chain joins TRBV10-3 to TRBJ2-2; the match to TRBD1 covers 7 bases. The V segment lost 6 bases and the J segment 5 bases; nucleotides outside the gene matches: 6. The germline V gene encodes CDR1 ENHRY and CDR2 SYGVKD. There are 14 residues in the CDR3. This chain's CDR3 is CAISPGGRTGELFF. The CDR3 region has the DNA TGTGCCATCAGCCCAGGGGGTCGGACCGGGGAGCTGTTTTTT.

The rearrangement links TRBV27 to TRBJ1-1; D perhaps matches TRBD1 (5 bases). Trimming left V 2 bases short and J 3 bases short, with 7 bases between. CDR3 length: 13 amino acids. Germline loops: CDR1 MNHEY, CDR2 SMNVEV (reference sequence). The CDR3 nucleotides are TGTGCCAGCAGTTTAAGGGGATACACTGAAGCTTTCTTT. It translates to CASSLRGYTEAFF.

The rearrangement links TRBV7-3 to TRBJ2-3, with a weak D call TRBD1 (6 bases). The CDR3 length is 15 residues. The germline V gene encodes CDR1 SGHTA and CDR2 FQGTGA. The V and J ends lost 5 bases and 2 bases respectively, with 14 bases between them. The DNA for the CDR3 is TGTGCCAGCAGCGTACAGGGCAGAAACACAGATACGCAGTATTTT. This sequence encodes CASSVQGRNTDTQYF.

The CDR3 reads CASSLTGQGYEKLFF. DNA for the CDR3: TGTGCCAGCAGCTTGACGGGACAGGGGTACGAAAAACTGTTTTTT. The rearrangement links TRBV5-5 to TRBJ1-4; 10 bases agree with TRBD1. The germline V gene has CDR1 SGHKS and CDR2 YYEKEE (reference sequence). The CDR3 has 15 residues. The trim removed 1 base at V and 8 bases at J, leaving 5 bases unmatched.

This sequence joins TRBV5-6 and TRBJ1-2, with a possible D match to TRBD1 (6 bases). Germline CDR1 is SGHDT and CDR2 is YYEEEE. Trimming cost V 4 bases and J 2 bases, with 18 bases left between them. This CDR3 region has 16 residues. The CDR3 region is CASSLTGGERNYGYTF. CDR3 sequence (DNA): TGTGCCAGCAGCCTGACAGGTGGGGAAAGGAACTATGGCTACACCTTC.

CDR3 residues: CASSISRDSSYEQYF. The CDR3 nucleotides are TGTGCCAGTAGTATCTCGCGTGACAGCTCCTACGAGCAGTACTTC. The V and J genes are TRBV19 and TRBJ2-7, with D tentatively TRBD1 (5 bases). The germline V gene encodes CDR1 LNHDA and CDR2 SQIVND (reference sequence). The CDR3 has 15 residues. V shed 3 bases and J shed 0 bases, with 12 bases lying between them.

The rearrangement uses TRBV28 and TRBJ2-5; 7 nucleotides match TRBD1. The V gene end was trimmed by 2 bases and the J gene end by 6 bases; junction bases not matched to a gene: 3. This CDR3 region has 13 residues. Per germline, CDR1 MDHEN and CDR2 SYDVKM. This CDR3 is CASSLQQGKTQYF. CDR3 in DNA: TGTGCCAGCAGTTTACAACAGGGGAAGACCCAGTACTTC. The full variable domain, its missing parts supplied by reference TRBV28 and TRBJ2-5, is DVKVTQSSRYLVKRTGEKVFLECVQDMDHENMFWYRQDPGLGLRLIYFSYDVKMKEKGDIPEGYSVSREKKERFSLILESASTNQTSMYLCASSLQQGKTQYFGPGTRLLVL.

This clone was detected only a few times. The V and J genes are TRBV7-9 and TRBJ2-7; TRBD2 matches 10 bases. Per germline, CDR1 SEHNR and CDR2 FQNEAQ (reference sequence). Trimming took 5 bases from V and 10 from J; bases not matched to a gene: 14. CDR3 length equals 15 residues. The CDR3 protein is CASSPRTSGDLEQYF. The CDR3 bases are TGTGCCAGCAGCCCGAGGACTAGCGGAGACCTAGAACAGTACTTC. The full variable domain, its missing parts supplied by reference TRBV7-9 and TRBJ2-7, is DTGVSQNPRHKITKRGQNVTFRCDPISEHNRLYWYRQTLGQGPEFLTYFQNEAQLEKSRLLSDRFSAERPKGSFSTLEIQRTEQGDSAMYLCASSPRTSGDLEQYFGPGTRLTVT.

This chain uses TRBV9 with TRBJ1-4; no clear D. Germline V gives CDR1 SGDLS, CDR2 YYNGEE. The CDR3 covers 14 residues. Trimming stripped 3 bases from V and 7 bases from J, with 13 bases between. The CDR3 bases are TGTGCCAGCAGCGGCGGGATACCGGGTGAAAAACTGTTTTTT. It codes for CASSGGIPGEKLFF.

V is TRBV28 and J is TRBJ1-6, with no clear D. Germline CDR1 MDHEN, CDR2 SYDVKM. The CDR3 is made up of 13 amino acids. Trimming took off 6 bases at V and 7 bases at J, with 10 bases between the two ends. CDR3: CASREVENSPLHF. Written as DNA, the CDR3 is TGTGCCAGCAGGGAGGTAGAGAATTCACCCCTCCACTTT.

V usage is TRBV6-5 and J usage is TRBJ1-2; D is perhaps TRBD1 (6 bases). Germline CDR1 MNHEY, CDR2 SVGAGI. Trimming pared 6 bases from V and 8 bases from J, leaving 13 bases between. The CDR3 has 12 amino acids. The CDR3 region is CASRNRAGGYTF. The CDR3 DNA reads TGTGCCAGCAGGAACAGGGCCGGAGGCTACACCTTC.

The chain joins TRBV5-1 to TRBJ1-4; TRBD1 matches 7 bases. The CDR3 has 14 residues. The V and J ends lost 4 bases and 8 bases, in that order; junction bases with no gene match: 8. Germline V lookup: CDR1 SGHRS, CDR2 YFSETQ. The CDR3 bases are TGCGCCAGCAGCCTCCGGGAACAGGGGGAAAAACTGTTTTTT. It specifies CASSLREQGEKLFF.

This rearrangement joins TRBV18 to TRBJ1-3; D gene ambiguous. The CDR3 is 13 amino acids. Germline assignment: CDR1 KGHSH and CDR2 LQKENI. CDR3 region: CATTGSSGNTIYF. For the CDR3, the DNA is TGTGCAACAACCGGGAGCTCTGGAAACACCATATATTTT.